The rows below give T cell receptor beta chains drawn from one sample of a study of cytomegalovirus exposure and HLA in healthy donors. Here immunoSEQ multiplex PCR was the method, and the copy in TCRdb shows in-frame clones only, minus some. The sample yields about 190,000 clones, roughly 77% seen once. Sample: PBMCs. The receptors here all came from a middle-aged man in good health and CMV-seropositive. The CDR3 runs from the conserved cysteine through the conserved F or W. Fields, in order: clone size, D gene, V gene, J gene, CDR3 DNA, CDR3 protein. D genes are given only for firm matches. Clone size is given for some rows only: seen once, a few or many times, or a class if the clone is expanded.

-,TRBD2,TRBV5-1,TRBJ2-7,TGCGCCAGCAGCTTGGAACGGCCGGCCGGGGGGGGCGAGCAGTACTTC,CASSLERPAGGGEQYF
few,-,TRBV4-2,TRBJ2-7,TGTGCCAGCAGCCAAGAACGGGGGTTCGAGCAGTACTTC,CASSQERGFEQYF
few,TRBD2,TRBV6-6,TRBJ2-7,TGTGCCAGCAGCCAAACTAGCGGCACCTACGAGCAGTACTTC,CASSQTSGTYEQYF
-,-,TRBV5-1,TRBJ2-3,TGCGCCAGCGGCCCTGGGCATGATACGCAGTATTTT,CASGPGHDTQYF
-,-,TRBV11-3,TRBJ1-1,TGTGCCAGCAGCTTGGGGCAGAACACTGAAGCTTTCTTT,CASSLGQNTEAFF
-,-,TRBV18,TRBJ1-6,TGTGCCAGCTCACCACCGGCAGGGCCCGTAAATTCACCCCTCCACTTT,CASSPPAGPVNSPLHF
few,TRBD2,TRBV5-1,TRBJ2-7,TGCGCCAGCAGCTTGGATAGCGGGGGCCCGCTCTCCTACGAGCAGTACTTC,CASSLDSGGPLSYEQYF
-,-,TRBV4-1,TRBJ2-7,TGCGCCAGCAGCCAAAAAGGGGGCTCCTACGAGCAGTACTTC,CASSQKGGSYEQYF
-,-,TRBV11-2,TRBJ2-7,TGTGCCAGCAGAGGGGGGGCCCAATCCTACGAGCAGTACTTC,CASRGGAQSYEQYF
-,TRBD1,TRBV5-4,TRBJ1-1,TGTGCCAGCAGCCGGACAGGGCGTGGGGACACTGAAGCTTTCTTT,CASSRTGRGDTEAFF